This T cell receptor beta chain was sequenced during a study of T cell responses to AZD1222 COVID-19 vaccine. This clone was counted a single time. The antigen remains unidentified. General observations from the study: Two doses of AZD1222 preceded a rise in Spike-specific TCR breadth and depth. Possibly, clonal diversity was underestimated; donors were largely white British and included more females. The reported proportion of spike-specific TCRs targeting unmutated variant regions was nearly half.

The table came from immunoSEQ multiplex PCR; TCRdb's copy has only in-frame clones and leaves some out. Here the sample spans 180,000 or so clones, roughly 92% being singletons. Whether given at about 4 or about 12 weeks, second doses were pooled. CDR3 length equals 14 residues. Germline-derived CDR1 and CDR2 are GTSNPN and SVGIG (reference sequence). V shed 4 bases and J shed 4 bases, with 14 bases lying between them. Sequences were derived from peripheral blood, sampled 28 days after the second AZD1222 dose. The origin of this receptor is an adult who received the AZD1222 COVID-19 vaccine. The V and J genes are TRBV30 and TRBJ1-3; D remains unclear. This CDR3 reads CAWTWKWGGNTIYF. CDR3 nucleotides: TGTGCCTGGACGTGGAAGTGGGGAGGAAACACCATATATTTT.